The present T cell receptor (beta chain) was sequenced within a study of cytomegalovirus exposure and HLA in healthy donors. Amplification used 60 Vbeta primers and 13 Jbeta primers. Some clones are missing from TCRdb's copy, which holds only in-frame ones; the method was immunoSEQ multiplex PCR. The table includes some 160,000 clones, 65% to 85% detected once. CDR3 length: 19 residues. This receptor was taken from a woman aged 18-35 years in good health and CMV-seronegative. The rearrangement uses TRBV7-5 and TRBJ2-7; the table names TRBD2, a call not compared with the DNA. TRBV7-5 is a known pseudogene. Sequencing was performed on PBMCs. CDR3: CARTPGVGSGGPDSYEQYF. CDR3 nucleotides: TGTGCCAGAACCCCGGGGGTTGGTAGCGGGGGCCCCGACTCCTACGAGCAGTACTTC.